What follows describes a single TCR beta chain. Its antigen is not known. The data were obtained in a study of blood T cells in healthy people across ages. General study results and limits: Estimates drawn from one million T cells were deemed to understate diversity. Getting older went along with TCR beta diversity per million T cells dropping roughly linearly.

Germline CDR1 reads SGHNT; CDR2 reads YENEEA. The CDR3 length is 13 residues. V was trimmed by 7 bases and J by 4 bases, leaving 13 bases between them. Ten milliliters of peripheral blood were drawn from each donor. A second PCR of 7 to 11 cycles used a sample-barcoded 5' primer and a J-beta primer mix. TCRdb re-derived calls from the 5' RACE reads in MiXCR, one entry per CDR3 protein. The sample shows hundreds of thousands of distinct CDR3 sequences, approximately 53% of them seen only once. This receptor was taken from a man aged 35 to 55 in good health. The source material was blood. The gene calls are TRBV11-3 and TRBJ1-1; possible D gene TRBD1, 6 bases. Here the CDR3 DNA reads TGTGCCAGCATACAGGGTAGGGGCACTGAAGCTTTCTTT. Its protein product is CASIQGRGTEAFF.